A selection of T cell receptor beta chains follows, all from one sample in a study of CXCR3-negative and CXCR3-positive naive CD8 T cells. TCRdb re-called the 5' RACE reads and gives one entry per CDR3 protein, without DNA. This listing includes about 90,000 distinct CDR3 sequences. The sequencing sample was made of naive CXCR3+ CD8+ T cells from blood. These receptors originate from a human donor in good health. Some clones in this sample may be carry-over from other donors' samples. The CDR3 runs from the conserved cysteine through the conserved F or W.

j_call | cdr3_length | v_call | cdr3_aa
TRBJ2-7 | 12 | TRBV11-2 | CASSSISYEQYF
TRBJ2-7 | 14 | TRBV5-5 | CASSAGQGTYEQYF
TRBJ1-2 | 13 | TRBV11-2 | CASSLGTLYGYTF
TRBJ2-7 | 14 | TRBV7-6 | CASSLEQSGYEQYF
TRBJ2-2 | 13 | TRBV12-3/TRBV12-4 | CAWGGQNTGELFF
TRBJ2-1 | 15 | TRBV28 | CASSLLAEVSDEQFF
TRBJ2-1 | 16 | TRBV12-3/TRBV12-4 | CASSQLGTSGINEQFF
TRBJ2-3 | 16 | TRBV7-9 | CASSYRTSGATDTQYF
TRBJ2-5 | 17 | TRBV5-1 | CASSLDLAGGLQETQYF
TRBJ2-7 | 14 | TRBV5-1 | CASSGPQSSYEQYF
TRBJ1-5 | 15 | TRBV4-3 | CASSQGLGEPQPQHF
TRBJ2-2 | 16 | TRBV18 | CASSPIKHANTGELFF
TRBJ2-1 | 14 | TRBV13 | CASGPRRLNNEQFF
TRBJ2-2 | 15 | TRBV7-9 | CASSESGEYTGELFF
TRBJ2-7 | 14 | TRBV4-3 | CASSQDMEEREQYF
TRBJ2-7 | 13 | TRBV28 | CASSSPGSYEQYF
TRBJ2-7 | 14 | TRBV12-3/TRBV12-4 | CASSLGGVAYEQYF
TRBJ2-7 | 13 | TRBV7-2 | CASSLWADYEQYF
TRBJ2-1 | 11 | TRBV24-1 | CATSERAEQFF
TRBJ2-7 | 15 | TRBV4-3 | CASSQVKGQGYEQYF
TRBJ2-1 | 14 | TRBV29-1 | CSVDGQGADNEQFF
TRBJ2-2 | 18 | TRBV7-6 | CASSLMLAGGPGTGELFF
TRBJ2-7 | 17 | TRBV5-1 | CASSADLSGTGGYEQYF
TRBJ1-1 | 13 | TRBV7-9 | CASSLSGDTEAFF
TRBJ2-7 | 16 | TRBV28 | CASIAPTGASSYEQYF
TRBJ1-5 | 13 | TRBV20-1 | CSASFISGQPQHF
TRBJ2-5 | 13 | TRBV28 | CASSFGQAETQYF
TRBJ1-1 | 18 | TRBV9 | CASSGGDRDSFAHTEAFF
TRBJ2-7 | 12 | TRBV10-3 | CAIDGGGKGQYF
TRBJ2-7 | 13 | TRBV29-1 | CSVVYDRSYEQYF
TRBJ1-6 | 16 | TRBV28 | CASSPPHRGFGSPLHF
TRBJ1-2 | 13 | TRBV4-3 | CASSQVETGGYTF
TRBJ1-5 | 13 | TRBV5-1 | CASSLTGGQPQHF
TRBJ2-7 | 15 | TRBV7-2 | CASSVGTEPSYEQYF
TRBJ2-6 | 17 | TRBV28 | CASSIFRGEAGANVLTF
TRBJ1-1 | 14 | TRBV28 | CASTPRGKNTEAFF
TRBJ2-1 | 19 | TRBV28 | CASSLFGFRGQGSYNEQFF
TRBJ1-1 | 11 | TRBV28 | CASSPDTEAFF
TRBJ2-1 | 15 | TRBV5-1 | CASSQSGLAYNEQFF
TRBJ2-6 | 21 | TRBV15 | CATSREPGLAGVSSGANVLTF
TRBJ2-5 | 16 | TRBV25-1 | CASSTARGVSGETQYF
TRBJ1-1 | 15 | TRBV23-1 | CASSQSQQANTEAFF
TRBJ2-7 | 12 | TRBV6-6 | CASSYSRDEQYF
TRBJ2-3 | 15 | TRBV18 | CASSPGRSRTDTQYF
TRBJ1-2 | 11 | TRBV7-9 | CAIQNQASRSF
TRBJ2-7 | 13 | TRBV29-1 | CSVEAPPAYEQYF
TRBJ1-5 | 16 | TRBV6-6 | CASSYSSDIRNQPQHF
TRBJ2-1 | 19 | TRBV5-1 | CASSPRRGTNRDAYNEQFF
TRBJ1-4 | 11 | TRBV12-3/TRBV12-4 | CASSLNEKLFF
TRBJ2-7 | 15 | TRBV10-3 | CAISESGTGGYEQYF
TRBJ2-2 | 14 | TRBV28 | CASSLGGSTGELFF
TRBJ2-3 | 17 | TRBV20-1 | CSARIHLAGPRTDTQYF
TRBJ2-5 | 11 | TRBV29-1 | CSADGQETQYF
TRBJ2-7 | 15 | TRBV15 | CATSRDRGSSYEQYF
TRBJ2-7 | 14 | TRBV27 | CASSSGSGGAEQYF